One sample yielded the 10 T cell receptor beta chains listed below, sequenced in a study of shared clonotypes between healthy human individuals. The method was immunoSEQ multiplex PCR; TCRdb's version includes in-frame clones alone and lacks a portion of them. In the table there are approximately 980,000 clones, approximately 80% of which are singletons. Sequenced material: memory CD4+ T cells sorted from blood. The subset here: CD45RA-negative fraction. These receptors originate from a man aged 18 to 30 in good health.

The genes are TRBV28 and TRBJ2-7; tentatively, D is TRBD1 or TRBD2 (5 bases each). Trimming stripped 1 base from V and 2 bases from J, with 9 bases between. The germline gives CDR1 MDHEN, CDR2 SYDVKM. The CDR3 runs 14 residues. The CDR3 reads CASSLLVGAYEQYF. For the CDR3, the DNA is TGTGCCAGCAGTTTATTGGTGGGGGCCTACGAGCAGTACTTC. The whole variable domain, remainder taken from reference TRBV28 and TRBJ2-7, is DVKVTQSSRYLVKRTGEKVFLECVQDMDHENMFWYRQDPGLGLRLIYFSYDVKMKEKGDIPEGYSVSREKKERFSLILESASTNQTSMYLCASSLLVGAYEQYFGPGTRLTVT.

The chain employs TRBV28 and TRBJ2-6; D gene ambiguous. V was pared by 5 bases and J by 0 bases, with 5 bases between. Germline assignment: CDR1 MDHEN and CDR2 SYDVKM. The CDR3 has 14 amino acids. The CDR3 loop reads CASSAYSGANVLTF. CDR3 sequence (DNA): TGTGCCAGCAGTGCTTACTCTGGGGCCAACGTCCTGACTTTC. The full variable domain, completed using reference TRBV28 and TRBJ2-6, is DVKVTQSSRYLVKRTGEKVFLECVQDMDHENMFWYRQDPGLGLRLIYFSYDVKMKEKGDIPEGYSVSREKKERFSLILESASTNQTSMYLCASSAYSGANVLTFGAGSRLTVL.

The rearrangement joins TRBV11-2 to TRBJ2-7; D is possibly TRBD1 (5 bases). The CDR3 runs to 13 residues. Germline lookup yields CDR1 SGHAT and CDR2 FQNNGV. V was pared by 6 bases and J by 1 base, with 10 bases between. The CDR3 DNA is TGTGCCAGCAGTTGGGGCGGATCCTACGAGCAGTACTTC. This codes for CASSWGGSYEQYF.

The genes are TRBV4-3 and TRBJ2-1, with D uncertain. Between the trimmed V and J ends, which lost 0 bases and 0 bases, there was a span of 15 bases. Germline-derived CDR1 and CDR2 are LGHNA and YSLEER. This CDR3 has 18 residues. This CDR3 reads CASSQDISGRSSYNEQFF. CDR3 sequence (DNA): TGCGCCAGCAGCCAAGATATTTCCGGACGGAGCTCCTACAATGAGCAGTTCTTC.

This clone was observed once. The rearrangement uses TRBV2 and TRBJ2-5; TRBD1 might be the D (6 bases). V lost 6 bases and J lost 5, with 19 bases in between. This CDR3 region has 15 residues. CDR1 and CDR2 (germline): SNHLY, FYNNEI. In nucleotides, the CDR3 is TGTGCCAGCAGCTTACAGGGACGGACCGAGGAGACCCAGTACTTC. Encoded protein: CASSLQGRTEETQYF.

With regard to this clone: A much more abundant neighbour one base away suggests this may be a read error. Distinct nucleotide sequences in the sample also encode this CDR3. The CDR3: CASSLGRNYGYTF. The CDR3 DNA follows: TGTGCCAGCAGCTTGGGCAGGAACTATGGCTACACCTTC. The gene calls are TRBV5-6 and TRBJ1-2; D is unresolved. CDR3 size: 13 residues. The germline CDR1 and CDR2 sequences are SGHDT and YYEEEE. V shed 0 bases and J shed 2 bases, with 5 bases lying between them. The full variable domain, in which reference TRBV5-6 and TRBJ1-2 provide the parts outside the CDR3, is DAGVTQSPTHLIKTRGQQVTLRCSPKSGHDTVSWYQQALGQGPQFIFQYYEEEERQRGNFPDRFSGHQFPNYSSELNVNALLLGDSALYLCASSLGRNYGYTFGSGTRLTVV.

This CDR3 is CASSPRTSGTDEQFF. The CDR3 nucleotides read TGTGCCAGCAGCCCTCGGACTAGCGGCACCGATGAGCAGTTCTTC. The chain links TRBV6-5 to TRBJ2-1; 10 nucleotides agree with TRBD2. Germline-derived CDR1 and CDR2 are MNHEY and SVGAGI. This CDR3 is built from 15 residues. V lost 6 bases to trimming and J lost 8 bases; unmatched junction nucleotides: 10.

The chain carries TRBV7-6 and TRBJ2-5; D may be TRBD1 or TRBD2 (5 bases each). V was cut by 1 base and J by 1 base, with 10 bases left in between. There are 15 residues in the CDR3. Looked up from germline, CDR1 is SGHVS and CDR2 is FNYEAQ. This chain's CDR3 is CASSLGRGVQETQYF. In DNA form, the CDR3 reads TGTGCCAGCAGCTTAGGACGAGGGGTCCAAGAGACCCAGTACTTC.

The chain employs TRBV10-3 and TRBJ2-3; no reliable D call. This CDR3 spans 13 amino acids. V lost 2 bases and J lost 0, with 3 bases in between. The germline V gene encodes CDR1 ENHRY and CDR2 SYGVKD. As DNA, the CDR3 is TGTGCCATCAGTGAGATAAGCACAGATACGCAGTATTTT. This translates into CAISEISTDTQYF.

V and J are TRBV5-1 and TRBJ1-1; D gene uncertain. Germline CDR1 is SGHRS and CDR2 is YFSETQ. This CDR3 has 15 residues. V was pared by 3 bases and J by 1 base, with 13 bases between. CDR3 coding DNA: TGCGCCAGCAGCTCGAGTGGAGACGCGAACACTGAAGCTTTCTTT. Its protein is CASSSSGDANTEAFF.